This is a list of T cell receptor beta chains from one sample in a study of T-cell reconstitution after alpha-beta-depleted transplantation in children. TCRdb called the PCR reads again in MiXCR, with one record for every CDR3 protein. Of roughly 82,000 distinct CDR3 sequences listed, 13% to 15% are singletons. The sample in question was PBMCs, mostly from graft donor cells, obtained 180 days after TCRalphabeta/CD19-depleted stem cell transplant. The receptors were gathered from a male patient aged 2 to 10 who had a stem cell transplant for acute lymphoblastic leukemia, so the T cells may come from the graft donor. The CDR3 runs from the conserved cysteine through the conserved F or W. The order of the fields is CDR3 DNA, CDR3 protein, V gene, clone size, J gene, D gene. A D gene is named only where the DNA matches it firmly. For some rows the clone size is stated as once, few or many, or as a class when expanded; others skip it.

TGTGCCAGCAGTCCCCCACGGAGCCCCTATGGCTACACCTTC	CASSPPRSPYGYTF	TRBV28	.	TRBJ1-2	.
TGTGCCAGCAGCTTTGGGCAGGGAAGAGGTAAAGGCTATGGCTACACCTTC	CASSFGQGRGKGYGYTF	TRBV7-2	few	TRBJ1-2	.
TGTGCCAGCAGCTTGGCAGGGAGCTGCTACGAGGAGTGCTTC	CASSLAGSCYEECF	TRBV5-6	once	TRBJ2-7	.
TGCGCCAGCAGCCAAGATTGGGGGGACAATGAGCAGTTCTTC	CASSQDWGDNEQFF	TRBV4-3	.	TRBJ2-1	.
TGCAGCGTTGGCCGACTGGGACAAAACACCGGGGAGCTGTTTTTT	CSVGRLGQNTGELFF	TRBV29-1	few	TRBJ2-2	.
TGTGCCAGCAGCGCCCTGGGGGGGGGACAAGAGACCCAGTACTTC	CASSALGGGQETQYF	TRBV9	few	TRBJ2-5	TRBD2
TGTGCCAGCAGCGTAGGGACCCGACAAGAGACCCAGTACTTC	CASSVGTRQETQYF	TRBV9	.	TRBJ2-5	.
TGTGCCAGCAGACAACCGGGACAGAGCAACTATGGCTACACCTTC	CASRQPGQSNYGYTF	TRBV7-3	few	TRBJ1-2	TRBD1
TGTGCCAGCAGCATGGACAGGGTCGCGACAGATACGCAGTATTTT	CASSMDRVATDTQYF	TRBV28	few	TRBJ2-3	TRBD1
TGTGCCAGCAGTCCCTTTTCGGGGGGGGGAACAGATACGCAGTATTTT	CASSPFSGGGTDTQYF	TRBV28	few	TRBJ2-3	TRBD2
TGCGCCAGCAGCTTGGAATCGGGTCAGCCCCAGCATTTT	CASSLESGQPQHF	TRBV5-1	.	TRBJ1-5	.
TGCAGCGTTTTAGGACAGGGAGACGAGCAGTACTTC	CSVLGQGDEQYF	TRBV29-1	many	TRBJ2-7	TRBD1
TGTGCCAGGATCAAGGGGGCTTCCGGCGAGCAGTACTTC	CARIKGASGEQYF	TRBV28	few	TRBJ2-7	TRBD1
TGTGCCAGCTGGATGACTGCCTCCTACAATGAGCAGTTCTTC	CASWMTASYNEQFF	TRBV6-2/TRBV6-3	.	TRBJ2-1	.
TGTGCCATCAGTGAGTCGAGGGAGGGCACTGAAGCTTTCTTT	CAISESREGTEAFF	TRBV10-3	few	TRBJ1-1	.
TGTGCCAGCAGCTTAAGCAGGGGCAGTTTGAACACTGAAGCTTTCTTT	CASSLSRGSLNTEAFF	TRBV7-3	.	TRBJ1-1	.
TGCAGCGTCCAAACCACAGTAGGGGCGGGGGAGCAGTACTTC	CSVQTTVGAGEQYF	TRBV29-1	few	TRBJ2-7	.
TGCAGTGCACAATCGACAGACAATGAGCAGTTCTTC	CSAQSTDNEQFF	TRBV20-1	many	TRBJ2-1	.
TGCGCCAGCAGCCAAGTTTTAGCGGGGGTAGAGACCCAGTACTTC	CASSQVLAGVETQYF	TRBV4-3	.	TRBJ2-5	TRBD2
TGTGCCAGCAGCCTCGGAGTGGCCACAGATACGCAGTATTTT	CASSLGVATDTQYF	TRBV7-9	.	TRBJ2-3	.
TGTGCCAGCAGCTTGATTGGAAAGGGGAACTATGGCTACACCTTC	CASSLIGKGNYGYTF	TRBV5-6	.	TRBJ1-2	.
TGTGCCAGCAGCCAAGATCCGGTAGGCCGGACCCAGTACTTC	CASSQDPVGRTQYF	TRBV4-2	few	TRBJ2-5	.
TGTGCCAGCAGCTATGTGGGGCCCTACGAGCAGTACTTC	CASSYVGPYEQYF	TRBV7-2	few	TRBJ2-7	.
TGCGCCAGCAGCGCTGACAGTCATGGCTACACCTTC	CASSADSHGYTF	TRBV5-1	many	TRBJ1-2	.
TGTGCCAGCAGGGGACCCGGGGGTTTTAACTATGGCTACACCTTC	CASRGPGGFNYGYTF	TRBV9	few	TRBJ1-2	.
TGCAGTGCTAGAGAGGGACAGGGGGTGGCCCAGTACTTC	CSAREGQGVAQYF	TRBV20-1	.	TRBJ2-5	TRBD1
TGTGCCCGCAGTAACGTTCCGGGGTGGACAGGGGACAAGGATGGCTACACCTTC	CARSNVPGWTGDKDGYTF	TRBV12-3/TRBV12-4	.	TRBJ1-2	TRBD1
TGTGCCAGCAGCCGGACATTTAACGAGCAGTACTTC	CASSRTFNEQYF	TRBV12-3/TRBV12-4	few	TRBJ2-7	.
TGTGCCAGCAGTTACAGTGGGGGGATCTCTCGGCGGGTAAGATCCTACAATGAGCAGTTCTTC	CASSYSGGISRRVRSYNEQFF	TRBV6-2/TRBV6-3	many	TRBJ2-1	.
TGTGCCAGCAGCCCCCACCTAGGCTATGGCTACACCTTC	CASSPHLGYGYTF	TRBV9	.	TRBJ1-2	.